The entry that follows covers one T cell receptor (beta chain) sequence. These data belong to a study of blood T cell repertoires in COVID-19. Background on the study: Whether acute or convalescent, the COVID-19 samples came from the United States, Italy and Spain.

Assay: immunoSEQ multiplex PCR; the TCRdb copy retains only in-frame clones and omits some. The top ten clones hold 6% to 8% of a sample with about 340,000 clones, about nine tenths of them seen once. J was trimmed by 2 bases and V by 0 bases; bases with no gene match: 2. The CDR3 contains 15 residues. The germline gives CDR1 SGHRS, CDR2 YFSETQ. V is TRBV5-1 and J is TRBJ1-3; 7 bases map to TRBD1. The sample consisted of peripheral blood. The receptor comes from a woman between 65 and 79 years old with COVID-19, enrolled during active disease. For the CDR3, the DNA is TGCGCCAGCAGCTTGGCAGGGGGAGCTGGAAACACCATATATTTT. It translates to CASSLAGGAGNTIYF.